This T cell receptor beta chain was captured by sequencing in a study of blood T cells in healthy people across ages. This clonotype was observed a few times. Germline CDR1 and CDR2: MDHEN and SYDVKM. The CDR3 contains 16 residues. A J-beta primer mix and a sample-barcoded 5' primer were used in a second PCR of roughly 7 to 12 cycles. In TCRdb, the 5' RACE reads were re-called with MiXCR into one record per CDR3 protein. Here the sample spans roughly 1.5 million distinct CDR3 sequences, approximately 43% being singletons. The origin of this receptor is a woman in her late teens or twenties in good health. The chain employs TRBV28 and TRBJ2-4; 10 bases fit TRBD2. The DNA end is more similar to TRBJ2-7, so the J call may be wrong. What was sequenced was blood. The DNA for the CDR3 is TGTGCCAGCAGTTTGCCCGGGACTAGCGTCTCCTACGAGCAGTACTTC. Protein: CASSLPGTSVSYEQYF.